This TCR beta chain is from a study of control samples from healthy donors and cancer patients. This table comes from immunoSEQ multiplex PCR, and its TCRdb copy is limited to in-frame clones, with some not included. The sample includes some 54,000 clones, almost 96% of them seen just once. V was clipped by 3 bases and J by 1 base; unmatched bases: 4. The CDR3 totals 15 residues. Germline values: CDR1 SGHRS, CDR2 YFSETQ. Sequenced material: blood. This TCR came from a woman aged 25-40 years in good health. V usage is TRBV5-1 and J usage is TRBJ2-7; 10 bases align to TRBD2. CDR3 sequence reads: CASSSRTSGSYEQYF. The CDR3 region has the DNA TGCGCCAGCAGCTCCCGGACTAGCGGATCCTACGAGCAGTACTTC. The full variable domain, rest sourced from reference TRBV5-1 and TRBJ2-7, is KAGVTQTPRYLIKTRGQQVTLSCSPISGHRSVSWYQQTPGQGLQFLFEYFSETQRNKGNFPGRFSGRQFSNSRSEMNVSTLELGDSALYLCASSSRTSGSYEQYFGPGTRLTVT.